This T cell receptor (beta chain) was captured by sequencing in a study of cytomegalovirus exposure and HLA in healthy donors. Remarks on this clone: Its antigen is not identified.

General observations from the study: The later analysis indicated that the majority of CMV-associated TCR beta chains appeared HLA-restricted. The authors confirmed in vitro that a few CMV-associated chains were specific for CMV antigens. When the data were analyzed later, several of the most significant clusters appeared to be linked to common viral pathogens.

Nominal health characterized the donors when sampled, though unrecorded immune exposures were likely. The CDR3 is 13 residues long. CDR1 is GTSNPN, CDR2 SVGIG, per germline (reference sequence). V was shortened by 0 bases and J by 6 bases, with 12 bases between the two germline ends. Vbeta (60) and Jbeta (13) primers were used in the PCR. Assay used: immunoSEQ multiplex PCR; TCRdb lists only in-frame clones, some missing. This sample's table reports 100,000 to 150,000 clones. This sequence joins TRBV30 and TRBJ2-7; D remains ambiguous. This receptor was taken from a man aged 18 to 35 in good health and CMV-seronegative. Sequencing was carried out using PBMCs. CDR3 sequence reads: CAWSVRSSREQYF. In DNA form, the CDR3 reads TGTGCCTGGAGTGTCCGATCGTCGCGCGAGCAGTACTTC.